The 9 T cell receptor beta chains given below trace back to one sample, sequenced in a study of blood T cell repertoires in COVID-19. TCRdb's table, derived via immunoSEQ multiplex PCR, lists solely in-frame clones and lacks some. In the table there are a few hundred thousand clones, about 88% of which are singletons. Sequencing used peripheral blood. The source is a man aged 18 to 30 with active or convalescent COVID-19.

The chain employs TRBV27 and TRBJ1-4; 7 bases align to TRBD1. This CDR3 contains 14 residues. J lost 4 bases, V lost 6 bases, and 5 bases had no gene match. Germline lookup yields CDR1 MNHEY and CDR2 SMNVEV (reference sequence). As DNA, the CDR3 is TGTGCCAGCAGATCGGGACAGCATAATGAAAAACTGTTTTTT. It codes for CASRSGQHNEKLFF.

The chain employs TRBV5-4 and TRBJ2-1; TRBD2 aligns across 11 bases. CDR3 length equals 19 residues. Looked up from germline, CDR1 is SGHNT and CDR2 is YYREEE (reference sequence). V trimming: 1 base; J trimming: 6 bases; junction bases outside the gene matches: 15. In DNA form, the CDR3 reads TGTGCCAGCAGCTTGAGACGGACTAGCGGGCTCCGAAGGAGCAATGAGCAGTTCTTC. It yields the protein CASSLRRTSGLRRSNEQFF.

As for this clone: Other DNA sequences in this sample translate to the same CDR3. The rearrangement uses TRBV3-1 (or the pseudogene TRBV3-2) and TRBJ1-2, with D possibly matching TRBD1 (5 bases). CDR1 LGHDT and CDR2 YNNKEL come from the germline V gene (reference sequence). The CDR3 contains 14 residues. Trimming removed 0 bases at V and 2 bases at J, with 7 bases between. CDR3 in DNA: TGTGCCAGCAGCCAAGAAGGGGTAAACTATGGCTACACCTTC. It encodes CASSQEGVNYGYTF.

The table lists this clone with a count of one. V is TRBV7-9 and J is TRBJ1-4, with a tentative D call TRBD1 (5 bases). This CDR3 region has 14 residues. Germline loops: CDR1 SEHNR, CDR2 FQNEAQ (reference sequence). Trimming stripped 3 bases from V and 8 bases from J, with 13 bases between. CDR3 protein: CASSFLGQYEKLFF. CDR3 coding DNA: TGTGCCAGCAGCTTTTTGGGGCAGTACGAAAAACTGTTTTTT.

This clone was picked up one time. The rearrangement links TRBV7-9 to TRBJ2-4; a weak D match, TRBD2 (6 bases). Trimming took 4 bases from V and 8 from J, leaving 6 bases between them. This CDR3 has 11 amino acids. Looked up from germline, CDR1 is SEHNR and CDR2 is FQNEAQ (reference sequence). The CDR3 nucleotides read TGTGCCAGCAGCTGGGGGGACATTCAGTACTTC. Residues: CASSWGDIQYF.

The rearrangement links TRBV14 to TRBJ1-2; TRBD1 is a possible D gene (5 bases). The CDR3 is 14 amino acids. The germline V gene has CDR1 SGHDN and CDR2 FVKESK. The germline V and J ends were trimmed by 4 bases and 5 bases, with 14 bases remaining between them. The CDR3 DNA is TGTGCCAGCAGCCCCGCCGCGGGGGTTTATGGCTACACCTTC. It encodes CASSPAAGVYGYTF.

The table lists this clone with a count of one. The chain links TRBV12-3 or TRBV12-4 to TRBJ1-2; D ambiguous. V gave up 5 bases and J gave up 8 bases, with 12 bases separating them. The CDR3 runs 12 residues. The CDR3 coding sequence is TGTGCCAGCAGTCAGGAGGCCTTCGGCTACACCTTC. Its translation: CASSQEAFGYTF.

The genes are TRBV29-1 and TRBJ1-2, with TRBD1 matching 8 bases. The CDR3 consists of 13 residues. CDR1 is SQVTM, CDR2 ANQGSEA, per germline. J was trimmed by 8 bases and V by 3 bases; bases with no gene match: 8. This CDR3 reads CSVERQGAGGYTF. The CDR3 bases are TGCAGCGTTGAGAGGCAGGGGGCTGGCGGCTACACCTTC.

This rearrangement joins TRBV2 to TRBJ2-2, with 9 bases fitting TRBD2. This CDR3 comprises 17 residues. CDR1 is SNHLY, CDR2 FYNNEI, per germline. V dropped 2 bases and J dropped 1; count of bases not matched to a gene: 5. The CDR3: CASSEFLLAGNTGELFF. As DNA, the CDR3 is TGTGCCAGCAGTGAATTCCTACTAGCGGGGAACACCGGGGAGCTGTTTTTT.